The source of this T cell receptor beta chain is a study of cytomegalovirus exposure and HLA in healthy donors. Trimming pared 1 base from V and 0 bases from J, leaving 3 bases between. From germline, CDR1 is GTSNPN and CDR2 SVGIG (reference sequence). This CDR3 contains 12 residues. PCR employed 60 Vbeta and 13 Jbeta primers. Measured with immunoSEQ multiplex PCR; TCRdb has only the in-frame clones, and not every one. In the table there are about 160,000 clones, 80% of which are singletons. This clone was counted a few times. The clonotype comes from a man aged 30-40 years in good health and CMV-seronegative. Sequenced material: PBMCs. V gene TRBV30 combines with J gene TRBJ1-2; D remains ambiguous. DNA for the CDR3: TGTGCCTGGAGTGCATCTAACTATGGCTACACCTTC. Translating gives CAWSASNYGYTF.